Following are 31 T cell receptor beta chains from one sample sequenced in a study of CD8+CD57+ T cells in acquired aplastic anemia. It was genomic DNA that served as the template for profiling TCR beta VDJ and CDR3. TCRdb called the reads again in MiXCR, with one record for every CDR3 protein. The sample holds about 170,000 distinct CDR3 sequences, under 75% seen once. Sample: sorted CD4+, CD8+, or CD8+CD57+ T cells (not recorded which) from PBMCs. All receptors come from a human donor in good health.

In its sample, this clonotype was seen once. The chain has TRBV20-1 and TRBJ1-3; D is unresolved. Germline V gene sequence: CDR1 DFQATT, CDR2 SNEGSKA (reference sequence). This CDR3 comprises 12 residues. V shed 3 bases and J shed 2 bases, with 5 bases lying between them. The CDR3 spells CSASSAGNTIYF. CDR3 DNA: TGCAGTGCTAGTTCGGCTGGAAACACCATATATTTT.

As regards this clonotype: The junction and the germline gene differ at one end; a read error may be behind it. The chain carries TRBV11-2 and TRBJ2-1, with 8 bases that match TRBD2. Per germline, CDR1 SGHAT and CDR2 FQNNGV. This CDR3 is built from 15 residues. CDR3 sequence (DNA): TGTGCCAGCAACTTAATGATGGGACTAGTGAATGAGCAGTTCTTC. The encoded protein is CASNLMMGLVNEQFF.

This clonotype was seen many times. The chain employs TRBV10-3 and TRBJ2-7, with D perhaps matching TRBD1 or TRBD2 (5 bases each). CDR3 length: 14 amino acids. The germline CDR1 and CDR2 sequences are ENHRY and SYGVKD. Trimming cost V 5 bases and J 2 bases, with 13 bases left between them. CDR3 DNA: TGTGCCATCAGTTCCGGGACGAACCCCTACGAGCAGTACTTC. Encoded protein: CAISSGTNPYEQYF.

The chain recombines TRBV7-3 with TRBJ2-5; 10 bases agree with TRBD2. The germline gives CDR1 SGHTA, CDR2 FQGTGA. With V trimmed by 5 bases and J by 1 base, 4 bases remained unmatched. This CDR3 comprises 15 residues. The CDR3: CASSRTSGPQETQYF. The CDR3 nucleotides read TGTGCCAGCAGCCGGACTAGCGGACCCCAAGAGACCCAGTACTTC.

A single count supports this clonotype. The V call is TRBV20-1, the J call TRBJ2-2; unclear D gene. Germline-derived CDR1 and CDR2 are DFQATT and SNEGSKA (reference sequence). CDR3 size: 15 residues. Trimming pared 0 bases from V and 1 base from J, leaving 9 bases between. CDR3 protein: CSARDLEQNTGELFF. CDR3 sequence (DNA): TGCAGTGCTAGAGATCTGGAACAGAACACCGGGGAGCTGTTTTTT.

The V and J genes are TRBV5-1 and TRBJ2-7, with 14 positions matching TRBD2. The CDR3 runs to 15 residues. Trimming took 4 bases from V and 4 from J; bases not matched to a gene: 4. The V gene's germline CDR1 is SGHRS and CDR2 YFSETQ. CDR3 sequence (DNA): TGCGCCAGCAGCAAAGGGACTAGCGGGGGATACGAGCAGTACTTC. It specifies CASSKGTSGGYEQYF.

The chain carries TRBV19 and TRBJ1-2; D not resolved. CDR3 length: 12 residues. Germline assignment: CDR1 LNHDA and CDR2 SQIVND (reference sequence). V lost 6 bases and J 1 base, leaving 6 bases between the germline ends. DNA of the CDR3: TGTGCCAGTAGAAACAATAACTATGGCTACACCTTC. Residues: CASRNNNYGYTF.

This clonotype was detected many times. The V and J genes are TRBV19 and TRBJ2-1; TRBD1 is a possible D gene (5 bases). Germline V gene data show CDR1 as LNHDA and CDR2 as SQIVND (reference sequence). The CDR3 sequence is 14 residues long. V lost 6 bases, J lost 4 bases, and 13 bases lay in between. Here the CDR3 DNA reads TGTGCCAGTAGCACAGGACACGGTTACAATGAGCAGTTCTTC. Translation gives CASSTGHGYNEQFF.

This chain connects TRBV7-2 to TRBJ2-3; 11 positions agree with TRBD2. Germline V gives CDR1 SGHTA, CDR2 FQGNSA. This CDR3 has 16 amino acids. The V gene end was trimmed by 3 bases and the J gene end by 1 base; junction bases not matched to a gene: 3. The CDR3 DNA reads TGTGCCAGCAGCTTTAGCGGGGGGGCCGGCACAGATACGCAGTATTTT. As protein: CASSFSGGAGTDTQYF. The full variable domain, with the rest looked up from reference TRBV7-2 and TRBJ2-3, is GAGVSQSPSNKVTEKGKDVELRCDPISGHTALYWYRQSLGQGLEFLIYFQGNSAPDKSGLPSDRFSAERTGGSVSTLTIQRTQQEDSAVYLCASSFSGGAGTDTQYFGPGTRLTVL.

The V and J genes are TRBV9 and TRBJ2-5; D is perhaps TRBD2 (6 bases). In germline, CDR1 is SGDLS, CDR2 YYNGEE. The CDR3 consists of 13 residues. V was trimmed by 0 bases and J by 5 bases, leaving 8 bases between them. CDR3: CASSVGGGETQYF. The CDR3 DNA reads TGTGCCAGCAGCGTAGGGGGAGGTGAGACCCAGTACTTC. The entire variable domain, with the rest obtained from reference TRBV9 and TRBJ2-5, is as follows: DSGVTQTPKHLITATGQRVTLRCSPRSGDLSVYWYQQSLDQGLQFLIQYYNGEERAKGNILERFSAQQFPDLHSELNLSSLELGDSALYFCASSVGGGETQYFGPGTRLLVL.

The CDR3 DNA reads TGCGCCAGCAGCTTCCCGCTGGGCCGGGAAGAGACCCAGTACTTC. Translating gives CASSFPLGREETQYF. The chain recombines TRBV5-1 with TRBJ2-5; D is ambiguous. The ends were cut back, 2 bases at V and 3 bases at J, with 14 bases in the middle. The CDR3 runs to 15 residues. CDR1 is SGHRS and CDR2 is YFSETQ in the germline V gene.

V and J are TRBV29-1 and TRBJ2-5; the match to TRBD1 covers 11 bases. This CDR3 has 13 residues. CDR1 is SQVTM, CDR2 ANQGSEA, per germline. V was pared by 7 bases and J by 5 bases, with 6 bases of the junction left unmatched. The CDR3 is CSGRTGGQETQYF. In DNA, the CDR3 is TGCAGCGGCAGGACAGGGGGCCAGGAGACCCAGTACTTC. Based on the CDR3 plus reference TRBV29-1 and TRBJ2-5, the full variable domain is SAVISQKPSRDICQRGTSLTIQCQVDSQVTMMFWYRQQPGQSLTLIATANQGSEATYESGFVIDKFPISRPNLTFSTLTVSNMSPEDSSIYLCSGRTGGQETQYFGPGTRLLVL.

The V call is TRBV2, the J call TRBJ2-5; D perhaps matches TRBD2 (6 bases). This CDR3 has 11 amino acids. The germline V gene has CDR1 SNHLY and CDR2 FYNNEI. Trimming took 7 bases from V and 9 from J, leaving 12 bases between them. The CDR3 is CASTTSSPQYF. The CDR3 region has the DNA TGTGCCAGCACTACTAGCAGCCCCCAGTACTTC.

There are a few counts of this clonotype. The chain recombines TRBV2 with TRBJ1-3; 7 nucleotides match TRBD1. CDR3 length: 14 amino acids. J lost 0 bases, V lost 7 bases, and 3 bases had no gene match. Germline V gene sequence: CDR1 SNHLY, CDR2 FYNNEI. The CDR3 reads CASKGTVSGNTIYF. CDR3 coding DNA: TGTGCCAGCAAAGGGACAGTCTCTGGAAACACCATATATTTT.

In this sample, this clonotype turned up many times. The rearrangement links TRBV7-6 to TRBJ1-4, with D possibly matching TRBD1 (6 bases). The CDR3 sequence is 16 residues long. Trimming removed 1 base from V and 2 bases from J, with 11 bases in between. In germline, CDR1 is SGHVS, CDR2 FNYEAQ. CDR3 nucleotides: TGTGCCAGCAGCTTAGGAGGGGGACGGACTAATGAAAAACTGTTTTTT. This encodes CASSLGGGRTNEKLFF.

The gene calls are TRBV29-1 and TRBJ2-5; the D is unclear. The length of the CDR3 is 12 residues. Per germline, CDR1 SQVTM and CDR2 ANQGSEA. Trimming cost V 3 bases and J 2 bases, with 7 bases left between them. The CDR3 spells CSVEQRQETQYF. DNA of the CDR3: TGCAGCGTTGAGCAGAGACAAGAGACCCAGTACTTC.

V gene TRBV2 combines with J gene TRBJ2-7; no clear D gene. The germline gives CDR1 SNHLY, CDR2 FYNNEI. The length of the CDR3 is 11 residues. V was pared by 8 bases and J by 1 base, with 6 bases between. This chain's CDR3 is CASLGSYEQYF. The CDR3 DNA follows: TGTGCCAGCTTGGGGTCCTACGAGCAGTACTTC.

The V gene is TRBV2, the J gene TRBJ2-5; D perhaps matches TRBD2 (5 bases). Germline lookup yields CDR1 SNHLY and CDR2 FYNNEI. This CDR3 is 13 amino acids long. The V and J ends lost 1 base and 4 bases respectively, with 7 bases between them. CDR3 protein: CASSEGAGETQYF. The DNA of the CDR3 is TGTGCCAGCAGTGAAGGGGCGGGAGAGACCCAGTACTTC.

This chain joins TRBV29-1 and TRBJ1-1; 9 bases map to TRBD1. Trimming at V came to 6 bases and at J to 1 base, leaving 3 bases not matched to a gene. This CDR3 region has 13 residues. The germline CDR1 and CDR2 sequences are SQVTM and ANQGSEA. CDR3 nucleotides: TGCAGCGTGCCGGGACAGGGGAACACTGAAGCTTTCTTT. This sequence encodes CSVPGQGNTEAFF.

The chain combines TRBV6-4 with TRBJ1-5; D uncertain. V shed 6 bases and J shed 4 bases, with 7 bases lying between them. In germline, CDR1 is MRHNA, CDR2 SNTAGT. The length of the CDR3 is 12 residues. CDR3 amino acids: CASSGSNQPQHF. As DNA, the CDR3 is TGTGCCAGCAGCGGATCGAATCAGCCCCAGCATTTT.

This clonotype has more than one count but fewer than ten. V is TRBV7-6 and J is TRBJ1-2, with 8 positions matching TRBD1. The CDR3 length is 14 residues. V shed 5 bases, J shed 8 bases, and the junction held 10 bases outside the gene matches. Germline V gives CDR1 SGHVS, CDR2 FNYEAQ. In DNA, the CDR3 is TGTGCCAGCAGCATTTCAGGGGGCGCAAAGGGCTACACCTTC. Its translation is CASSISGGAKGYTF. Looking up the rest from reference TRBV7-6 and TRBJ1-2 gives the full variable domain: GAGVSQSPRYKVTKRGQDVALRCDPISGHVSLYWYRQALGQGPEFLTYFNYEAQQDKSGLPNDRFSAERPEGSISTLTIQRTEQRDSAMYRCASSISGGAKGYTFGSGTRLTVV.

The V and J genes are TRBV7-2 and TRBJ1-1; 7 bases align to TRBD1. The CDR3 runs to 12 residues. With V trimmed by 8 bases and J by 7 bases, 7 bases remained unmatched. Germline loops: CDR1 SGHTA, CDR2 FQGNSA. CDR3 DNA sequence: TGTGCCAGCGGGTGGGACAGAGGTGAAGCTTTCTTT. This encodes CASGWDRGEAFF.

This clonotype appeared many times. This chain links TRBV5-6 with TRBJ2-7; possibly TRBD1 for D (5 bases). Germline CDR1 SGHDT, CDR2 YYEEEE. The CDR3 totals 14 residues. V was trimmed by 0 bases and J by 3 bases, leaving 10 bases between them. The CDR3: CASSLVGVGYEQYF. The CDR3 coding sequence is TGTGCCAGCAGCTTGGTAGGGGTGGGCTACGAGCAGTACTTC.

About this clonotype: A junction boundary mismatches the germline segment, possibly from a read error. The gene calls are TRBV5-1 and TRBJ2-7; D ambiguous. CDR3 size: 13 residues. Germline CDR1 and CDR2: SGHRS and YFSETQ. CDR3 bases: TGCGCCAGCAGCTTGACCCCCCGGGTTAGCCAACACTTC. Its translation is CASSLTPRVSQHF.

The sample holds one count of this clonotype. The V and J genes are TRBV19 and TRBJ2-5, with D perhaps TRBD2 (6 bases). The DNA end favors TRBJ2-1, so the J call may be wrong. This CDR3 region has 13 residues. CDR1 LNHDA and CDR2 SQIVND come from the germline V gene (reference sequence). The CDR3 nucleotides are TGTGCCAGTAGTTTGGCCGCGGGGAATGAGCAGTTCTTC. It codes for CASSLAAGNEQFF.

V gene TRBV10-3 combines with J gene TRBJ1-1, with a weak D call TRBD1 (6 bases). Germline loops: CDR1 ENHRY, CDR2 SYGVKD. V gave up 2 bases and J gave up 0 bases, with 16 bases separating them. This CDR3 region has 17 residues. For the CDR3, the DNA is TGTGCCATCAGTGAGAAGGGGGGATGGGCTATGAACACTGAAGCTTTCTTT. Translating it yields CAISEKGGWAMNTEAFF.

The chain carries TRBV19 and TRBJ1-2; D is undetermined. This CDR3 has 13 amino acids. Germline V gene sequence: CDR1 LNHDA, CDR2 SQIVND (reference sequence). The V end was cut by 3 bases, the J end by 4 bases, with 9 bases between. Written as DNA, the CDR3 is TGTGCCAGTAGTATCACAGAAGCCTATGGCTACACCTTC. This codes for CASSITEAYGYTF.

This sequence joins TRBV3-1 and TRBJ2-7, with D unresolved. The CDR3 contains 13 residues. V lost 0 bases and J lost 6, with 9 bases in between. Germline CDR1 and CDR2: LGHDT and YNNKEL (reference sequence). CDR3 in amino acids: CASSQDRALEQYF. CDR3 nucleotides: TGTGCCAGCAGCCAAGATCGTGCCCTCGAGCAGTACTTC.

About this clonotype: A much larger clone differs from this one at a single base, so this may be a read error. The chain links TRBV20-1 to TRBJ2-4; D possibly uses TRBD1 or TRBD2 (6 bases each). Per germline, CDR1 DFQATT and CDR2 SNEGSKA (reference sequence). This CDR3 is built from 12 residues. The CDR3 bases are TGCAGTGCTAGTTTAGGGGGGAACATTCGGTACTTC. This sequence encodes CSASLGGNIRYF.

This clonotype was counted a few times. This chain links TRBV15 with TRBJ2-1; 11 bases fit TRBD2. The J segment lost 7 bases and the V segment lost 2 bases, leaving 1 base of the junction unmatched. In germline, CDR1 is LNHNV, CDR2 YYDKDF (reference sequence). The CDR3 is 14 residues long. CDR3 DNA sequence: TGTGCCACCAGCAGACTAGCGGGAGGTAATGAGCAGTTCTTC. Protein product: CATSRLAGGNEQFF.

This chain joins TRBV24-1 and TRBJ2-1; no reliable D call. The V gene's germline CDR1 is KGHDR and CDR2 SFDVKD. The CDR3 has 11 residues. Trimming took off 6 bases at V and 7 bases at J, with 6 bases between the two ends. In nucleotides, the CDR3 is TGTGCCACCAGTTTTAGGAATGAGCAGTTCTTC. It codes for CATSFRNEQFF.